This T cell receptor (beta chain) was found in a study listed by TCRdb under 2016. This clonotype was recorded many times. The antigen it binds to is not known. The record has no base qualities; no much larger clone is one base away. CDR1 and CDR2 are drawn from the germline V gene (reference sequence): SEHNR, FQNEAQ. V gives up 6 bases and J gives up 3 bases, and the segment between their germline ends measures 14 bases. Measured from the cysteine to the phenylalanine, the CDR3 is 14 residues long. The entry retains the CDR3 DNA only, 42 bases that are in frame from base 1. Library construction relied on RT-PCR. Sequenced using an Illumina MiSeq. TCRdb passed the public sequencing reads through fastp at Q25 and MiXCR, retaining productive beta sequences. Records with the same CDR3 protein are collapsed into one entry carrying the most frequent genes and DNA. The sample has about 680,000 distinct CDR3 sequences on record, approximately 15% of them singletons. The top ten constitute roughly 3.6% of the sample.

The V and J genes are TRBV7-9 and TRBJ1-1; too little of a D gene remains to name it. The TCR sequence derives from a female donor in good health, serving as a healthy control. Sequencing input: memory CD4+ T cells from blood. In nucleotides, the sequence is TGTGCCAGCAGACGACTCGGTGTTGACACTGAAGCTTTCTTT. Translated, this gives CASRRLGVDTEAFF.